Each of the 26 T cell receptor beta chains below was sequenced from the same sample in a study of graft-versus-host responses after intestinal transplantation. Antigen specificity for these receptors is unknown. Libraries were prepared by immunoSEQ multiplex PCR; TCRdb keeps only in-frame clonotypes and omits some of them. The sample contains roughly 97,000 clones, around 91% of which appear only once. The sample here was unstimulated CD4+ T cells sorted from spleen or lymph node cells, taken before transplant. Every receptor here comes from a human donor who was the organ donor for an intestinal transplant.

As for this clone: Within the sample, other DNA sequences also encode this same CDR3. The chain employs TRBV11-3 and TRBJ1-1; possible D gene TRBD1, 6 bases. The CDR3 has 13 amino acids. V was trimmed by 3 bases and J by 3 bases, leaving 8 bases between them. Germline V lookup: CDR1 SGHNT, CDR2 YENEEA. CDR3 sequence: CASSLYRDTEAFF. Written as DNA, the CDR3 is TGTGCCAGCAGCTTGTACAGGGACACTGAAGCTTTCTTT.

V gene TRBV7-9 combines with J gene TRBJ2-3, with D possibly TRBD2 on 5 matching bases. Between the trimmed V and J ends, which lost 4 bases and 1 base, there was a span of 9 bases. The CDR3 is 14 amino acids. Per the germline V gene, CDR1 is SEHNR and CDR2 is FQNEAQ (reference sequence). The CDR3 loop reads CASSYLARTDTQYF. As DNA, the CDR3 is TGTGCCAGCAGCTATCTAGCCCGCACAGATACGCAGTATTTT.

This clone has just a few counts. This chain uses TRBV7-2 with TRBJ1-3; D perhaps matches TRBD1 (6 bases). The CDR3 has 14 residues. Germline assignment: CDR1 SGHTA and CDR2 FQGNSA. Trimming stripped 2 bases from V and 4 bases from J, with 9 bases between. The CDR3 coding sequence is TGTGCCAGCAGCTTACAGGGGAACGGAAACACCATATATTTT. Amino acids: CASSLQGNGNTIYF.

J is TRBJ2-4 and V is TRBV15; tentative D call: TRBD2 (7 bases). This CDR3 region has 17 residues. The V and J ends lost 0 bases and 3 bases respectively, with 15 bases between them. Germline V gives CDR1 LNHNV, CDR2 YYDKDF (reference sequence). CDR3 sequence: CATSRDGGAMGKNIQYF. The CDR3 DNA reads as TGTGCCACCAGCAGAGATGGGGGGGCCATGGGCAAAAACATTCAGTACTTC. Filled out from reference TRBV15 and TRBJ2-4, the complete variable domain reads DAMVIQNPRYQVTQFGKPVTLSCSQTLNHNVMYWYQQKSSQAPKLLFHYYDKDFNNEADTPDNFQSRRPNTSFCFLDIRSPGLGDTAMYLCATSRDGGAMGKNIQYFGAGTRLSVL.

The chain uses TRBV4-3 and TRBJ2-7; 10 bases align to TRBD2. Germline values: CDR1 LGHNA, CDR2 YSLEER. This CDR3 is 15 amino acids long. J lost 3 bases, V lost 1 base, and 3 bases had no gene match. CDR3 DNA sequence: TGCGCCAGCAGCCAAGTAGCGGGGGGCCACTACGAGCAGTACTTC. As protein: CASSQVAGGHYEQYF.

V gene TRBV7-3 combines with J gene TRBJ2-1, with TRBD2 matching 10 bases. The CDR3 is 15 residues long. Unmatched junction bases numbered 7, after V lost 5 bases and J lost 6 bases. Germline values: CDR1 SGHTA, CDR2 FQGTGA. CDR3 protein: CASSHPSGGGNEQFF. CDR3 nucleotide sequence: TGTGCCAGCAGCCACCCTAGCGGGGGTGGCAATGAGCAGTTCTTC.

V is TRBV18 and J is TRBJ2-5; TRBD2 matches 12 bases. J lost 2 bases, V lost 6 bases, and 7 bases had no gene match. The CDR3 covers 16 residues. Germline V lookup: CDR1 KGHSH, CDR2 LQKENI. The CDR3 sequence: CASSLRTSGAQETQYF. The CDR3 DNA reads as TGTGCCAGCTCGCTAAGGACTAGCGGGGCACAAGAGACCCAGTACTTC.

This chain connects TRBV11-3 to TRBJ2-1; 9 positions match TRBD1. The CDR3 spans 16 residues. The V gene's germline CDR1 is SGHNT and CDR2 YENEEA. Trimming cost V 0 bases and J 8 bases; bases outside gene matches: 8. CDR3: CASSLDRGQGGYEQFF. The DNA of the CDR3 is TGTGCCAGCAGCTTAGATAGGGGACAGGGAGGATATGAGCAGTTCTTC.

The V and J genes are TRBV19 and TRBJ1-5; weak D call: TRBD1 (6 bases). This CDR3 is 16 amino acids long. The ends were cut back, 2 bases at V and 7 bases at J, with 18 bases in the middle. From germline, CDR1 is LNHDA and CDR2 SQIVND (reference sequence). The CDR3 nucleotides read TGTGCCAGTAGTATACCAGGAGGGGGAGGGAGGCAGCCCCAGCATTTT. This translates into CASSIPGGGGRQPQHF. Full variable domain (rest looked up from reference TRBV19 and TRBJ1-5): DGGITQSPKYLFRKEGQNVTLSCEQNLNHDAMYWYRQDPGQGLRLIYYSQIVNDFQKGDIAEGYSVSREKKESFPLTVTSAQKNPTAFYLCASSIPGGGGRQPQHFGDGTRLSIL.

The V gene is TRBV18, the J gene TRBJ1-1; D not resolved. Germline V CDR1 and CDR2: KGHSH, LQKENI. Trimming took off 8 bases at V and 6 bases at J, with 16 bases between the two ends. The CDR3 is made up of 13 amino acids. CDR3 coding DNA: TGTGCCAGCGAAGGAGAGGGAATCGCTGAAGCTTTCTTT. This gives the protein CASEGEGIAEAFF.

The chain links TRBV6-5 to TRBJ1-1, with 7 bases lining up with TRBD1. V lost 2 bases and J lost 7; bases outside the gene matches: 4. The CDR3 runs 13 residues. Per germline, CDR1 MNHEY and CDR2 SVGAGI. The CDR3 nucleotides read TGTGCCAGCAGTTACAGTACAGGGGTTGAAGCTTTCTTT. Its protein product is CASSYSTGVEAFF.

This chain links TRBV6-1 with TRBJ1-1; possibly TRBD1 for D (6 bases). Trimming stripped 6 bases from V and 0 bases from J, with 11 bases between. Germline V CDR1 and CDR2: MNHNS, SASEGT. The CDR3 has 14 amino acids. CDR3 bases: TGTGCCAGCAGCCACAGGGCTCTGAACACTGAAGCTTTCTTT. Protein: CASSHRALNTEAFF.

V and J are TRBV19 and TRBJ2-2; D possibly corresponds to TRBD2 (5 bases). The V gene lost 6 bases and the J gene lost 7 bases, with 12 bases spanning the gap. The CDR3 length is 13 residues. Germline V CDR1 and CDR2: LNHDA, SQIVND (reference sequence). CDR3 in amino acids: CASRYGEIGELFF. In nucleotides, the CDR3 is TGTGCCAGTAGGTACGGGGAGATCGGGGAGCTGTTTTTT.

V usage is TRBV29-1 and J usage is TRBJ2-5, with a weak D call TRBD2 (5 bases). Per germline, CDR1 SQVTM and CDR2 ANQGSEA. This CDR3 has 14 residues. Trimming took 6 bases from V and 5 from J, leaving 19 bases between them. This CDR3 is CSVSGSSYVETQYF. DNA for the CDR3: TGCAGCGTCTCGGGGTCCTCGTATGTGGAGACCCAGTACTTC.

CDR3 in DNA: TGTGCCAGCTACAGGGTGGGGGGCTACACCTTC. Its translation: CASYRVGGYTF. The chain links TRBV5-8 to TRBJ1-2; D might be TRBD1 (6 bases). CDR3 length: 11 amino acids. V was trimmed by 7 bases and J by 8 bases, leaving 12 bases between them. CDR1 and CDR2 from the germline V gene are SGHTS and YDEGEE.

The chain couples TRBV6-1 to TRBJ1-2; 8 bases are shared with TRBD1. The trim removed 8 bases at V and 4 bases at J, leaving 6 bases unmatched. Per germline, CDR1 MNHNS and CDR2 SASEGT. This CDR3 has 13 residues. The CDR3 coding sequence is TGTGCCAGCTATTCGACAGGGGTCTATGGCTACACCTTC. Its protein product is CASYSTGVYGYTF.

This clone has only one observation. CDR3 sequence reads: CASSLNGVEQFF. The CDR3 DNA sequence: TGTGCCAGCAGCTTAAACGGGGTTGAGCAGTTCTTC. The J gene is TRBJ2-1, the V gene TRBV7-3, with a tentative D call TRBD2 (5 bases). Germline lookup yields CDR1 SGHTA and CDR2 FQGTGA. V was pared by 1 base and J by 9 bases, with 7 bases between. The CDR3 covers 12 residues.

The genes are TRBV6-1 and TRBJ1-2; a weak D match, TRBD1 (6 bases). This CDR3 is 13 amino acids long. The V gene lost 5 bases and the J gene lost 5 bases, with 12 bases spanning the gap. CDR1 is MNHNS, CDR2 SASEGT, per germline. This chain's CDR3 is CASSRQVGYGYTF. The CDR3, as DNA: TGTGCCAGCAGTCGACAGGTGGGGTATGGCTACACCTTC.

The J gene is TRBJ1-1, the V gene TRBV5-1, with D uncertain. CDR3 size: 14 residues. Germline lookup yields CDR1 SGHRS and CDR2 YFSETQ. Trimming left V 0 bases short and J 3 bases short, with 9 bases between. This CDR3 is CASSLDLGDTEAFF. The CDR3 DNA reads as TGCGCCAGCAGCTTGGATTTAGGAGACACTGAAGCTTTCTTT.

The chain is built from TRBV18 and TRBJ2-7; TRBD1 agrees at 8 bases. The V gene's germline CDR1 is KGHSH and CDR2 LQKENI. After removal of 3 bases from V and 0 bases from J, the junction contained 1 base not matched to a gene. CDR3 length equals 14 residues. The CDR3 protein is CASSPGQASYEQYF. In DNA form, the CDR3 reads TGTGCCAGCTCACCGGGACAGGCCTCCTACGAGCAGTACTTC.

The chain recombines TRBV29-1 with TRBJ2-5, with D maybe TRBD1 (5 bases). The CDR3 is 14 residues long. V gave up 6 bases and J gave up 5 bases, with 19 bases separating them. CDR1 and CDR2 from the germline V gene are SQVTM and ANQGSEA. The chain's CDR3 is CSVERPGIRETQYF. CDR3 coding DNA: TGCAGCGTCGAGCGACCAGGGATTAGGGAGACCCAGTACTTC.

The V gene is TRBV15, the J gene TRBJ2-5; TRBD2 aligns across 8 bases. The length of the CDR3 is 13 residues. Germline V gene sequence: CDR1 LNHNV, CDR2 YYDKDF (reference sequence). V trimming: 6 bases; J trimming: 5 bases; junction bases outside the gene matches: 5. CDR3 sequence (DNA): TGTGCCACCAGACGGGGGGGCCGGGAGACCCAGTACTTC. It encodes CATRRGGRETQYF.

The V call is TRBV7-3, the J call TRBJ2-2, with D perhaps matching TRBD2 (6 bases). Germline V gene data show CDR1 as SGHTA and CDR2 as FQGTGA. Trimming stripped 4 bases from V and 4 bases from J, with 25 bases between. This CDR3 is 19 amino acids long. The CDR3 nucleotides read TGTGCCAGCAGCTCCAATCGCCAACCCGGGCGGGGCAGCACCGGGGAGCTGTTTTTT. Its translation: CASSSNRQPGRGSTGELFF.

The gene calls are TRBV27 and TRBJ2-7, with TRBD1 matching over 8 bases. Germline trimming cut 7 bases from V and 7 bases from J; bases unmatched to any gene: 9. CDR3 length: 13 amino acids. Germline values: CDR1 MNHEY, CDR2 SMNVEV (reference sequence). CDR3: CASTGQGSREQYF. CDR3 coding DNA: TGTGCCAGCACCGGACAGGGTTCTAGGGAGCAGTACTTC.

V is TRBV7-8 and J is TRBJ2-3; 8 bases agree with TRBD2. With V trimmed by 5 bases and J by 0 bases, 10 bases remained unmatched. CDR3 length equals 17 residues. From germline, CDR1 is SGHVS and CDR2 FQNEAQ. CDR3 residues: CASSHSKRGLSTDTQYF. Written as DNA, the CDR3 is TGTGCCAGCAGCCACTCGAAGCGGGGGCTTAGCACAGATACGCAGTATTTT. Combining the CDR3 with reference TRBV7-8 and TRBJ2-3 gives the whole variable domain GAGVSQSPRYKVAKRGQDVALRCDPISGHVSLFWYQQALGQGPEFLTYFQNEAQLDKSGLPSDRFFAERPEGSVSTLKIQRTQQEDSAVYLCASSHSKRGLSTDTQYFGPGTRLTVL.

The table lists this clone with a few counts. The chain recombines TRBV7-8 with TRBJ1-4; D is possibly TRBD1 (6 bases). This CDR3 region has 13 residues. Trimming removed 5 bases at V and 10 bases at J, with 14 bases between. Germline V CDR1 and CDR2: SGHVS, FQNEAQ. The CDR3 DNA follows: TGTGCCAGCAGCCCCACGGCGACAGGAAAACTGTTTTTT. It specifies CASSPTATGKLFF.